In its sample, the clone carrying this TCR beta chain was seen once. The data are from a study of blood T cell repertoires in COVID-19. Study as a whole: There were acute and convalescent COVID-19 samples, and they came from the United States, Italy and Spain. PBMCs, B-cell-depleted T cells, or T cells provided the cDNA or gDNA that made up the material.

Method: immunoSEQ multiplex PCR; TCRdb's copy keeps in-frame clones and lacks some. Here the sample spans roughly 250,000 clones, 80% to 90% being singletons. Germline V CDR1 and CDR2: MNHEY, SMNVEV (reference sequence). V lost 6 bases, J lost 3 bases, and 10 bases lay in between. CDR3 length equals 13 residues. Recruits, aged about 18 to 95 years, lived in 20 to 30 US areas. Sequencing was done on a sample of PBMCs or T cells enriched from blood (not recorded which). The rearrangement links TRBV27 to TRBJ2-3, with D possibly TRBD2 on 7 matching bases. The receptor comes from a woman between 40 and 55 years old who had been exposed to COVID-19. The CDR3: CASSGGQTDTQYF. In DNA form, the CDR3 reads TGTGCCAGCAGCGGGGGGCAAACAGATACGCAGTATTTT.